Listed below are T cell receptor beta chains from one sample, sequenced in a study of blood T cell repertoires in COVID-19. Clones were sequenced by immunoSEQ multiplex PCR, and TCRdb holds only the in-frame ones, with some missing. The table lists 90,000 to 110,000 clones, around 89% of them singletons. The source material was peripheral blood. Receptors originate from a human donor in a cohort sampled during active COVID-19. Both conserved end residues are part of each CDR3. D genes are given only for firm matches.

v_call: TRBV7-2; d_call: -; j_call: TRBJ2-1; cdr3_aa: CASSTQGPSSYNEQFF; cdr3_nt: TGTGCCAGCAGCACACAGGGCCCTAGCTCCTACAATGAGCAGTTCTTC
v_call: TRBV7-2; d_call: TRBD1; j_call: TRBJ1-2; cdr3_aa: CASSLDPGGGYTF; cdr3_nt: TGTGCCAGCAGCTTAGATCCAGGGGGCGGCTACACCTTC
v_call: TRBV7-2; d_call: -; j_call: TRBJ2-3; cdr3_aa: CASSLRFRVRTDTQYF; cdr3_nt: TGTGCCAGCAGCTTACGGTTCCGGGTGCGCACAGATACGCAGTATTTT
v_call: TRBV2; d_call: TRBD2; j_call: TRBJ2-1; cdr3_aa: CASRVAGAYNEQFF; cdr3_nt: TGTGCCAGCAGAGTAGCGGGCGCCTACAATGAGCAGTTCTTC
v_call: TRBV20-1; d_call: -; j_call: TRBJ2-7; cdr3_aa: CSARSGHEQYF; cdr3_nt: TGCAGTGCTAGGTCAGGCCACGAGCAGTACTTC
v_call: TRBV11-1; d_call: -; j_call: TRBJ2-7; cdr3_aa: CASSLTSYEQYF; cdr3_nt: TGTGCCAGCAGCCTAACCTCCTACGAGCAGTACTTC
v_call: TRBV29-1; d_call: -; j_call: TRBJ1-2; cdr3_aa: CSAASYGYTF; cdr3_nt: TGCAGCGCAGCCTCCTATGGCTACACCTTC
v_call: TRBV7-2; d_call: TRBD2; j_call: TRBJ2-7; cdr3_aa: CASSLGLAGGEGEQYF; cdr3_nt: TGTGCCAGCAGCTTAGGTCTAGCGGGGGGGGAAGGGGAGCAGTACTTC
v_call: TRBV3-1/TRBV3-2; d_call: TRBD2; j_call: TRBJ2-1; cdr3_aa: CASSQNSSGSSYNEQFF; cdr3_nt: TGTGCCAGCAGCCAAAACTCTAGCGGGAGCTCCTACAATGAGCAGTTCTTC
v_call: TRBV19; d_call: -; j_call: TRBJ1-3; cdr3_aa: CASSIGTGNTIYF; cdr3_nt: TGTGCCAGTAGTATCGGGACTGGAAACACCATATATTTT
v_call: TRBV19; d_call: -; j_call: TRBJ2-3; cdr3_aa: CASSTPLAGSFTDTQYF; cdr3_nt: TGTGCCAGTAGTACCCCTCTTGCCGGGAGTTTTACAGATACGCAGTATTTT
v_call: TRBV2; d_call: -; j_call: TRBJ1-2; cdr3_aa: CASSPLGGYYGYTF; cdr3_nt: TGTGCCAGCAGTCCCCTGGGGGGATATTATGGCTACACCTTC